This T cell receptor (beta chain) was obtained from a study of blood T cells in healthy people across ages. Overall study findings and caveats: Considered underestimates were the diversity estimates obtained from one million T cells. Relative to aged donors, long-lived donors carried more naive CD4+ cells and displayed higher diversity. In older individuals, TCR beta diversity per million T cells was lower, falling roughly linearly with age.

Primed by a sample-barcoded 5' primer and a J-beta primer mix, a second PCR proceeded for 7 to 11 cycles. TCRdb re-analysed the 5' RACE reads in MiXCR, keeping a single row per CDR3 protein. This sample has about 1,500,000 distinct CDR3 sequences, with about 30% found just once. As regards this clonotype: Its antigen is undetermined. It may be a read error: a sequence one base away is much more abundant.

Germline V gene lookup returns CDR1 MGHRA and CDR2 YSYEKL. CDR3 length: 15 amino acids. The TCR comes from a woman in her 30s in good health. The V and J genes are TRBV4-1 and TRBJ2-3; TRBD2 is a possible D gene (6 bases). Sequenced: blood. CDR3 loop: CASSRRLVSTDMQYF. The CDR3, as DNA: TGCGCCAGCAGCAGACGACTAGTCAGTACAGATATGCAGTATTTT.